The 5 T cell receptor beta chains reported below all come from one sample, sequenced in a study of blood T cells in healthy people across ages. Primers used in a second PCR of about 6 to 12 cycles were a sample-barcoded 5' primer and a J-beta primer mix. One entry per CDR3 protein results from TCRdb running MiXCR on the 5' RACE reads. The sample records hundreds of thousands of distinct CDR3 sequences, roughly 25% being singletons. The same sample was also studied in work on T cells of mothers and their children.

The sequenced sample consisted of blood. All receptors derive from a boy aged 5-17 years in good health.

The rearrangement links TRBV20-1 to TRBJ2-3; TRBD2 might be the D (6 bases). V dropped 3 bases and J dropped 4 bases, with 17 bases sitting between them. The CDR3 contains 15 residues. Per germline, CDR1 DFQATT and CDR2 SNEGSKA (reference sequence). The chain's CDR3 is CSARGLRGEADTQYF. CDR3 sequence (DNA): TGCAGTGCTAGGGGCCTACGCGGGGAGGCAGATACGCAGTATTTT.

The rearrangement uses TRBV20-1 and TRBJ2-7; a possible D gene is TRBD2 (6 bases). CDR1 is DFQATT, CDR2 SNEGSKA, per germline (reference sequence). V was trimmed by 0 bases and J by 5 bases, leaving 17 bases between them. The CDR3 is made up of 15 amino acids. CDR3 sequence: CSARDFSTGVNEQYF. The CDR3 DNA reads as TGCAGTGCTAGAGATTTTAGTACGGGAGTAAACGAGCAGTACTTC.

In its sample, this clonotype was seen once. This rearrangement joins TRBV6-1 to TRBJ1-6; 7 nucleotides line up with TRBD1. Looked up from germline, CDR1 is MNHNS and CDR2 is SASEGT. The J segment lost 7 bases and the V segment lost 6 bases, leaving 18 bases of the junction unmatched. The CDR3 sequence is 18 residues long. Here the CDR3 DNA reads TGTGCCAGCAGCCCCGACGGGGGATACGGGGACAGCAATTCACCCCTCCACTTT. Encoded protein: CASSPDGGYGDSNSPLHF.

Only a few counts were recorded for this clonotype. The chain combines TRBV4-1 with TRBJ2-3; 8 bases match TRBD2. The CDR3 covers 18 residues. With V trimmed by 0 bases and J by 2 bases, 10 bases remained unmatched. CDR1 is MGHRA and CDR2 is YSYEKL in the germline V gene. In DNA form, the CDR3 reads TGCGCCAGCAGCCAAGAACCGGGACTAGAGGGATCCACAGATACGCAGTATTTT. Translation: CASSQEPGLEGSTDTQYF.

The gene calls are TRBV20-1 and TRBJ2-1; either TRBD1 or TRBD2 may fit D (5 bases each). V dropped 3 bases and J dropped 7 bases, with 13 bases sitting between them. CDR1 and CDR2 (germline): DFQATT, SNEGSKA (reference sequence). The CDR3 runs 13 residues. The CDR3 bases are TGCAGTGCTAGGACCTCGGGGCATAATGAGCAGTTCTTC. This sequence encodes CSARTSGHNEQFF.